These T cell receptor beta chains were read from a single sample in a study of blood T cell repertoires in COVID-19. TCRdb's copy holds only in-frame clones and misses some; the assay was immunoSEQ multiplex PCR. Of tens of thousands of clones listed, roughly 88% are singletons. The sample comprised peripheral blood. The receptors come from a woman in her seventies with acute or convalescent COVID-19. CDR3s include the opening cysteine and the closing phenylalanine or tryptophan. A D gene is named only where the DNA matches it firmly. Size is stated for part of the rows, as once, few or many counts, or as a class when the clone is expanded.

CDR3aa | CDR3nt | d_gene | abundance | len | j_gene | v_gene
CACKGQGNQPQHF | TGTGCCTGCAAGGGACAGGGGAATCAGCCCCAGCATTTT | TRBD1 | once | 13 | TRBJ1-5 | TRBV30
CASRGASGLGMRDEQFF | TGTGCCAGCAGGGGGGCTTCGGGACTAGGAATGAGGGATGAGCAGTTCTTC | TRBD2 | NA | 17 | TRBJ2-1 | TRBV2
CASSYHHRGQETQYF | TGTGCCAGCAGTTACCATCACCGGGGACAAGAGACCCAGTACTTC | NA | NA | 15 | TRBJ2-5 | TRBV6-5
CAIIGSGNYNEQFF | TGTGCCATCATCGGTAGCGGGAACTACAATGAGCAGTTCTTC | TRBD2 | NA | 14 | TRBJ2-1 | TRBV10-3
CASSETGGRTGELFF | TGTGCCAGCAGTGAGACCGGGGGACGTACCGGGGAGCTGTTTTTT | NA | few | 15 | TRBJ2-2 | TRBV6-4
CASSWGLADNTDTQYF | TGTGCCAGCAGCTGGGGGCTAGCGGATAACACAGATACGCAGTATTTT | NA | NA | 16 | TRBJ2-3 | TRBV28
CASSQGHSYNEQFF | TGTGCCAGCAGCCAGGGACACTCCTACAATGAGCAGTTCTTC | NA | NA | 14 | TRBJ2-1 | TRBV6-2/TRBV6-3
CAIEEEANYGYTF | TGTGCCATCGAAGAGGAAGCTAACTATGGCTACACCTTC | NA | NA | 13 | TRBJ1-2 | TRBV10-3
CASREGQGSQPQHF | TGTGCCAGCAGGGAGGGACAGGGGAGTCAGCCCCAGCATTTT | TRBD1 | once | 14 | TRBJ1-5 | TRBV6-5
CASSQAPGGNEQFF | TGTGCCAGCAGCCAAGCCCCGGGGGGGAACGAGCAGTTCTTC | TRBD2 | NA | 14 | TRBJ2-1 | TRBV3-1/TRBV3-2
CASSLGVGQGFGYTF | TGTGCCAGCAGCTTAGGGGTGGGACAGGGCTTTGGCTACACCTTC | TRBD1 | NA | 15 | TRBJ1-2 | TRBV7-9
CASSFLGGPQHF | TGTGCCAGCAGTTTCTTGGGAGGGCCCCAGCATTTT | NA | NA | 12 | TRBJ1-5 | TRBV12-3/TRBV12-4
CASSEELAKNIQYF | TGTGCCAGCAGCGAAGAACTAGCCAAAAACATTCAGTACTTC | NA | NA | 14 | TRBJ2-4 | TRBV7-9
CASSLRQGGVGEQFF | TGTGCCAGCAGCCTTCGACAGGGGGGAGTGGGTGAGCAGTTCTTC | TRBD1 | NA | 15 | TRBJ2-1 | TRBV3-1/TRBV3-2
CASSMFGVLNQPQHF | TGTGCCAGTAGTATGTTCGGGGTGCTCAATCAGCCCCAGCATTTT | NA | NA | 15 | TRBJ1-5 | TRBV19
CSTRESTEAFF | TGCAGCACCAGGGAAAGCACTGAAGCTTTCTTT | NA | NA | 11 | TRBJ1-1 | TRBV29-1
CASSQGQGILANYGYTF | TGCGCCAGCAGCCAAGGACAGGGAATATTGGCTAACTATGGCTACACCTTC | TRBD1 | few | 17 | TRBJ1-2 | TRBV4-3
CASSKGQPSVETQYF | TGTGCCAGCAGCAAAGGACAGCCGAGTGTAGAGACCCAGTACTTC | NA | NA | 15 | TRBJ2-5 | TRBV5-4
CASSLNTNTEAFF | TGTGCCAGCAGCTTGAATACAAACACTGAAGCTTTCTTT | NA | NA | 13 | TRBJ1-1 | TRBV7-3
CASSQDQGYGYGYTF | TGCGCCAGCAGCCAAGATCAGGGGTACGGCTATGGCTACACCTTC | NA | NA | 15 | TRBJ1-2 | TRBV4-3
CASSEEAGGGRAEAFF | TGTGCCAGCAGTGAAGAGGCAGGGGGAGGTCGGGCTGAAGCTTTCTTT | TRBD1 | NA | 16 | TRBJ1-1 | TRBV6-1
CASTSGQNMNTEAFF | TGCGCCAGCACTTCGGGACAGAATATGAACACTGAAGCTTTCTTT | TRBD1 | NA | 15 | TRBJ1-1 | TRBV10-2
CASSTTSGYNEQFF | TGTGCCAGCAGTACGACTAGCGGTTACAATGAGCAGTTCTTC | TRBD2 | once | 14 | TRBJ2-1 | TRBV28
CASSLLSGSSYNEQFF | TGTGCCAGCAGCCTGCTAAGCGGGAGCTCCTACAATGAGCAGTTCTTC | TRBD2 | NA | 16 | TRBJ2-1 | TRBV11-2
CASSLVMGPGHTDTQYF | TGTGCCAGCAGCTTAGTGATGGGGCCGGGCCACACAGATACGCAGTATTTT | NA | once | 17 | TRBJ2-3 | TRBV7-9
CASSLMGLEHRGEQFF | TGCGCCAGCAGCTTGATGGGACTAGAGCACAGGGGAGAGCAGTTCTTC | NA | NA | 16 | TRBJ2-1 | TRBV5-1
CASSLGVAGLSTDTQYF | TGCGCCAGCAGCTTGGGGGTAGCGGGACTTAGCACAGATACGCAGTATTTT | TRBD2 | NA | 17 | TRBJ2-3 | TRBV5-1
CASSSTGQVAFRLFF | TGTGCCAGCAGTTCCACAGGACAAGTTGCCTTTAGGCTGTTTTTT | NA | once | 15 | TRBJ1-4 | TRBV6-5
CACTGLAQSADTQYF | TGTGCCTGCACCGGACTAGCTCAGTCCGCAGATACGCAGTATTTT | TRBD2 | NA | 15 | TRBJ2-3 | TRBV30